This TCR beta chain was retrieved from a study of breast tumors, draining lymph nodes, adjacent tissues. In TCRdb, the multiplex PCR reads were re-called with MiXCR into one record per CDR3 protein. The table shows about 180,000 distinct CDR3 sequences, with 30% to 40% occurring only once. The lymph nodes were axillary draining lymph nodes from breast cancer patients. This clonotype was seen many times. Its specificity is unknown. Points from the study as a whole: Tumor TCR diversity was below lymph nodes but above nontumor tissue. Data fit most tumor T cells coming from lymph node, expanding in tumor.

The germline CDR1 and CDR2 sequences are DFQATT and SNEGSKA (reference sequence). The CDR3 spans 14 residues. Germline trimming cut 4 bases from V and 3 bases from J; bases unmatched to any gene: 1. The sequenced sample was axillary lymph node tissue. This receptor was taken from a female donor with breast cancer. Some clones in this sample may be carry-over from other donors' samples. The chain carries TRBV20-1 and TRBJ2-3, with 13 bases fitting TRBD2. CDR3 amino acids: CSATGLAGTDTQYF. The DNA for the CDR3 is TGCAGTGCTACGGGACTAGCGGGGACAGATACGCAGTATTTT.